Detailed here is one T cell receptor (beta chain). This clonotype occurred many times. The antigen it recognizes is unknown. Nothing much larger sits one base from this clone, and base qualities are not available. The record originates from a study of T cells in Graves' hyperthyroidism and ophthalmopathy (dated by TCRdb to about 2019). Broadly, across the study: Peripheral blood samples were taken at the time of initial diagnosis, prior to any treatment. To identify distinguishing TCR V-J signatures, a discovery cohort of around 100 patients was used, comprising some 43 with Graves' ophthalmopathy and approximately 58 with stable Graves' hyperthyroidism. The 100 discovery patients were randomly split 7:3 into training and test sets. Whether ophthalmopathy could be predicted prospectively was tested in an independent validation cohort made up of roughly 19 hyperthyroidism patients plus 17 patients who later progressed to ophthalmopathy. In more than 5 Graves' hyperthyroidism patients, the study also compared T-cell repertoires from thyroid tissue with T-cell repertoires from blood. After sampling, hyperthyroidism patients received methimazole starting at 30 mg daily, and ophthalmopathy patients received high-dose intravenous methylprednisolone. According to the paper, TCR Vbeta CDR3 sequencing was carried out on roughly 130 peripheral blood samples, which came from 40 to 45 ophthalmopathy, about 75 hyperthyroidism and about 17 progressor patients.

Study-wide conclusions, independent of this receptor: No statistical method was used to set the sample size in advance, and investigators knew the group allocation. Ophthalmopathy was separated from stable hyperthyroidism by a 13 V-J signature model, with about 88% sensitivity and 81% to 83% specificity obtained in cross-validation and 80%/75% obtained in testing. Most expanded thyroid clonotypes (frequency above 0.001) were also detected in blood, a finding suggesting that blood repertoires may reflect thyroid immune responses. In validation, the model predicted progression to ophthalmopathy a median of approximately 6.6 months before onset, with about 64% sensitivity and around 76% specificity.

Ophthalmopathy patients had moderately to severely active disease, with a Clinical Activity Score of 3 or more, a NOSPECS grade of 4 or more, and a disease duration of less than 3 months. Patients with uncontrolled infections, other autoimmune diseases, pregnancy or lactation were excluded. Diagnoses were based on clinical symptoms, serum thyroxine and TRAb, thyroid ultrasound and orbital computed tomography. PBMCs were separated from under 12 ml of fresh peripheral blood using Ficoll-Paque density gradient centrifugation. Total RNA was extracted with Trizol reagent, and quality was checked on an Agilent 2100 Bioanalyzer. The TCR beta CDR3 regions were amplified from the RNA transcripts. A first-round RT-PCR of the TCR CDR3 used the HTBI primer set with the Qiagen OneStep RT-PCR kit. The libraries were constructed in a second round of multiplex PCR and then size-selected and purified. Paired-end sequencing of the libraries was performed with 100 bp reads on an Illumina HiSeq2000. Per the source publication's procedure: SOAPnuke was used to process the raw data, throwing out any read that contained adapters or uncalled bases, had a mean Phred below 15, or lacked an exact constant-primer or identifier match. COPE v1.2.5 was used to merge the high-quality paired reads, and each unique nucleotide sequence was defined as a clonotype. Clonotypes were aligned to IMGT TRBV, TRBD and TRBJ reference segments using MiTCR v1.1. The analysis included only V-J combinations with a frequency above 0.0001, which together covered 99.2% of the repertoires. A TCS score was defined as the ratio between F50 (clonal expansion) and ExV (chaos), using BLOSUM62-based TCRdist between CDR3 peptides within each V-J. Welch's t-statistics and random forest reduced roughly 500 V-J features to 13, which were used in a naive Bayes classifier (R e1071). The raw public reads went through TCRdb reprocessing: fastp at Q25, MiXCR clone calling, in-frame beta chains kept. A single entry per CDR3 protein holds the most common genes and DNA from its merged rows. The V and J calls here are based on TCRdb, not the publication. This sample lists 360,000 or so distinct CDR3 sequences; roughly 18% were detected once. The ten largest clonotypes hold roughly a sixth of the sample.

The sequenced material came from blood. The source of this sequence is a woman in her forties with Graves' ophthalmopathy.

DNA sequence: TGTGCCAGTAGTGAGGGAGGGACCGGGGCCAACGTCCTGACTTTC. The encoded protein is CASSEGGTGANVLTF. This chain joins TRBV19 to TRBJ2-6; TRBD2 matches 7 bases in the middle. Counted from cysteine to phenylalanine, this CDR3 has 15 amino acids. The DNA shown is the 45-base CDR3, in frame from base 1. V trim: 5 bases; J trim: 4 bases; unmatched bases: 5. The germline V gene (reference sequence) provides CDR1 LNHDA and CDR2 SQIVND.